These T cell receptor beta chains were read from a single sample in a study of CD8+ T cells in alopecia areata. The protocol was immunoSEQ multiplex PCR, while the TCRdb copy is restricted to in-frame clones and leaves out a portion. The sample shows 150,000 to 200,000 clones, around three fifths of them seen only once. Source: CD4+ T cells sorted from blood, taken at week 24, from a patient treated with tofacitinib. Source of these receptors: a human donor with alopecia areata. CDR3s include the opening cysteine and the closing phenylalanine or tryptophan. A D gene is named only where the DNA matches it firmly. Where a row states a size, it is once, few, many or the class of an expanded clone; other rows omit it.

size | J | V | D | DNA | CDR3
. | TRBJ2-5 | TRBV27 | . | TGTGCCAGCAGTTCCATAGGAGAGACCCAGTACTTC | CASSSIGETQYF
. | TRBJ2-1 | TRBV29-1 | . | TGCAGCGTGTTAGAGGGTATCCAGTTCTTC | CSVLEGIQFF
. | TRBJ1-5 | TRBV5-6 | TRBD1 | TGTGCCAGCAGCGCGGCGACAGGGGTCAGCAATCAGCCCCAGCATTTT | CASSAATGVSNQPQHF
. | TRBJ2-5 | TRBV6-1 | TRBD2 | TGTGCCATCCAAAGCGGGGACCAAGAGACCCAGTACTTC | CAIQSGDQETQYF
. | TRBJ1-2 | TRBV30 | . | TGTGCCTGGAGTAAGGGGAACCCCTATGGCTACACCTTC | CAWSKGNPYGYTF
once | TRBJ2-1 | TRBV11-3 | TRBD1 | TGTGCCAGCAGCTTAGGACAGGGGGGGATCGGCGAGCAGTTCTTC | CASSLGQGGIGEQFF
. | TRBJ2-3 | TRBV9 | TRBD2 | TGTGCCAGCAGCGTAGCTACTAGCGGGGGGGCGTCAGATACGCAGTATTTT | CASSVATSGGASDTQYF
. | TRBJ2-1 | TRBV14 | . | TGTGCCAGCAGCCAAGGAGGGGCGGGTGTGAAGTTCTTC | CASSQGGAGVKFF
few | TRBJ2-3 | TRBV6-1 | TRBD2 | TGTGCCAGCAGTGGACTAGCGGGGGGCGCAGATACGCAGTATTTT | CASSGLAGGADTQYF
. | TRBJ1-1 | TRBV29-1 | . | TGCAGCGTTGAACGGTGGACAGAAAACACTGAAGCTTTCTTT | CSVERWTENTEAFF
. | TRBJ2-2 | TRBV5-1 | . | TGCGCCAGCAGCGGGCAGGGGAACGCCGGGGAGCTGTTTTTT | CASSGQGNAGELFF
. | TRBJ1-1 | TRBV5-1 | . | TGCGCCAGCAGCTTCCGCAGGGGCCCCAATGAAGCTTTCTTT | CASSFRRGPNEAFF
once | TRBJ2-3 | TRBV7-2 | TRBD1 | TGTGCCAGCGGGGTTAAGGGGGCTAATACGCAGTATTTT | CASGVKGANTQYF
few | TRBJ2-4 | TRBV27 | TRBD2 | TGTGCCAGCAGCCCCACTAGCGGGGGGGCCAAAAACATTCAGTACTTC | CASSPTSGGAKNIQYF
. | TRBJ1-2 | TRBV5-1 | . | TGCGCCAGCAGCGGCGATCCGGGACAAATATTCGGCTACACCTTC | CASSGDPGQIFGYTF
. | TRBJ2-3 | TRBV5-1 | . | TGCGCCAGCAGCTCCCGGCAGGCGACAGATACGCAGTATTTT | CASSSRQATDTQYF
once | TRBJ2-5 | TRBV4-1 | TRBD2 | TGCGCCAGCAGCCACATAGCGGGGGGGAACCAAGAGACCCAGTACTTC | CASSHIAGGNQETQYF
. | TRBJ1-2 | TRBV19 | . | TGTGCCAGCCAGACAAGTTCTAACTATGGCTACACCTTC | CASQTSSNYGYTF
few | TRBJ1-2 | TRBV14 | . | TGTGCCAGCAGCCAAGACGTCAACTATGGCTACACCTTC | CASSQDVNYGYTF
few | TRBJ2-5 | TRBV7-8 | . | TGTGCCAGCAGCCCCCACGGCGGAGCCATACAAGAGACCCAGTACTTC | CASSPHGGAIQETQYF
few | TRBJ1-1 | TRBV7-9 | TRBD1 | TGTGCCAGCAGCCGGGGACAGTCGAACACTGAAGCTTTCTTT | CASSRGQSNTEAFF
once | TRBJ2-5 | TRBV18 | . | TGTGCCAGCTCACCAAGGGACGGCCAAGAGACCCAGTACTTC | CASSPRDGQETQYF
. | TRBJ1-1 | TRBV30 | . | TGTGCCTGGAACCAGGGGAGGAAAACTGAAGCTTTCTTT | CAWNQGRKTEAFF
. | TRBJ2-7 | TRBV7-9 | . | TGTGCCAGCAGCTCAACCCCTGGGGCCTACGAGCAGTACTTC | CASSSTPGAYEQYF
. | TRBJ2-7 | TRBV7-2 | . | TGTGCCAGCAGCTCCCGTCGGTTTGCGGTGGACGAGCAGTACTTC | CASSSRRFAVDEQYF
. | TRBJ1-1 | TRBV19 | . | TGTGCCAGTAGTATGTGGGGGACTGAAGCTTTCTTT | CASSMWGTEAFF
once | TRBJ2-7 | TRBV7-2 | TRBD1 | TGTGCCAGCAGCTTCGGGGACAGGGGGCGTGATGTGATGGTGCAGTACTTC | CASSFGDRGRDVMVQYF
. | TRBJ2-1 | TRBV29-1 | . | TGCAGCGTTGAAGAAATAATTTCAGGCAGCTCCTACAATGAGCAGTTCTTC | CSVEEIISGSSYNEQFF
. | TRBJ1-1 | TRBV2 | . | TGTGCCAGCAGCAGGGACGGTGAAGCTTTCTTT | CASSRDGEAFF
few | TRBJ2-7 | TRBV29-1 | TRBD2 | TGCAGCGCAGGTGGCGGGGGATCCAACGAGCAGTACTTC | CSAGGGGSNEQYF
. | TRBJ2-6 | TRBV6-6 | TRBD1 | TGTGCCTCCAGGGGACAGGGGCTAGCTGGGGCCAACGTCCTGACTTTC | CASRGQGLAGANVLTF
. | TRBJ2-3 | TRBV29-1 | . | TGCAGCGTTCTTACTGGGACTCCGGAGCAGTATTTT | CSVLTGTPEQYF
. | TRBJ1-5 | TRBV7-2 | . | TGTGCCAGCAGCTTAGTCTTGGTTAGTCAGCCCCAGCATTTT | CASSLVLVSQPQHF
. | TRBJ1-5 | TRBV5-6 | . | TGTGCCAGCAGCTCCGGGGGTCTGAACAATCAGCCCCAGCATTTT | CASSSGGLNNQPQHF
. | TRBJ2-5 | TRBV7-3 | . | TGTGCCAGCAGCTCCGGGGGGCCAGAGACCCAGTACTTC | CASSSGGPETQYF
. | TRBJ1-6 | TRBV9 | . | TGTGCCAGCAGCGAACTGACAGGAAATTCACCCCTCCACTTT | CASSELTGNSPLHF
. | TRBJ2-5 | TRBV6-1 | . | TGTGCCAGCAGTGTTACAGGGACACGGTACCAAGAGACCCAGTACTTC | CASSVTGTRYQETQYF
. | TRBJ2-3 | TRBV29-1 | . | TGCAGCGTTGCCGAGACAGATACGCAGTATTTT | CSVAETDTQYF
few | TRBJ2-7 | TRBV7-9 | . | TGTGCCAGCAGCTTCAGCGGCCCTGACGAGCAGTACTTC | CASSFSGPDEQYF
. | TRBJ2-3 | TRBV9 | TRBD1 | TGTGCCAGCAGCCCCTGGGACAGGGGCCTCACAGATACGCAGTATTTT | CASSPWDRGLTDTQYF
few | TRBJ2-5 | TRBV9 | TRBD2 | TGTGCCAGCAGCCCTGGGACTAGCATAAAAGAGACCCAGTACTTC | CASSPGTSIKETQYF
few | TRBJ1-5 | TRBV5-1 | . | TGCGCCAGCGCTATGGGGGACGATCAGCCCCAGCATTTT | CASAMGDDQPQHF
. | TRBJ2-7 | TRBV5-1 | . | TGCGCCAGCAGCTTGACTCCGACAGACCCCTACGAGCAGTACTTC | CASSLTPTDPYEQYF
. | TRBJ2-2 | TRBV10-2 | . | TGCGCCAGCAGTGGACGGAAGGGGAGCGGAGAATGGTCGAACACCGGGGAGCTGTTTTTT | CASSGRKGSGEWSNTGELFF
. | TRBJ2-1 | TRBV9 | TRBD2 | TGTGCCAGCAGCCTTCCTAGCGGGGGACGCAATCAGCAGTTCTTC | CASSLPSGGRNQQFF
. | TRBJ2-2 | TRBV6-5 | . | TGTGCCAGCAGTTCGACAAATCCCGGGGAGCTGTTTTTT | CASSSTNPGELFF
few | TRBJ2-2 | TRBV6-5 | . | TGTGCCAGCAGGCAGGGCTTCAACACCGGGGAGCTGTTTTTT | CASRQGFNTGELFF
few | TRBJ1-2 | TRBV29-1 | . | TGCAGCGTTGAAGATAGACAATTCTATGGCTACACCTTC | CSVEDRQFYGYTF
. | TRBJ2-7 | TRBV7-9 | . | TGTGCCAGCAGCTTAGGTGGATCTCCCTACGAGCAGTACTTC | CASSLGGSPYEQYF
. | TRBJ2-7 | TRBV5-6 | TRBD1 | TGTGCCAGCAGCCCTGGGACAGGCATAAACTCCTACGAGCAGTACTTC | CASSPGTGINSYEQYF
. | TRBJ2-7 | TRBV4-2 | . | TGTGCCAGCAGCCAAGCGGTCACAGGAGTCTACGAGCAGTACTTC | CASSQAVTGVYEQYF
. | TRBJ1-2 | TRBV14 | . | TGTGCCAGCAGCCTATCAACCACCTATGGCTACACCTTC | CASSLSTTYGYTF
. | TRBJ2-3 | TRBV2 | . | TGTGCCAGCAGTGAAGAAGCTACGGATACGCAGTATTTT | CASSEEATDTQYF